Given below is one T cell receptor beta chain in context. These data come from a study of blood T cell repertoires in COVID-19. This table comes from immunoSEQ multiplex PCR, and its TCRdb copy is limited to in-frame clones, with some not included. The data show around 150,000 clones, approximately 93% seen once. J gave up 4 bases and V 1 base, and 14 bases lay outside the gene matches. Germline CDR1 is LGHNT and CDR2 is FRNRAP. The CDR3 is 18 amino acids. Input material: peripheral blood. The receptor was isolated from a woman aged 60-75 years with COVID-19, enrolled during active disease. The rearrangement links TRBV12-5 to TRBJ1-2; 8 bases are a match to TRBD1. CDR3 loop: CASGLGRGRLPKSYGYTF. CDR3 coding DNA: TGTGCTAGTGGTTTGGGCAGGGGGCGACTACCGAAAAGCTATGGCTACACCTTC. Combining the CDR3 with reference TRBV12-5 and TRBJ1-2 gives the whole variable domain DARVTQTPRHKVTEMGQEVTMRCQPILGHNTVFWYRQTMMQGLELLAYFRNRAPLDDSGMPKDRFSAEMPDATLATLKIQPSEPRDSAVYFCASGLGRGRLPKSYGYTFGSGTRLTVV.